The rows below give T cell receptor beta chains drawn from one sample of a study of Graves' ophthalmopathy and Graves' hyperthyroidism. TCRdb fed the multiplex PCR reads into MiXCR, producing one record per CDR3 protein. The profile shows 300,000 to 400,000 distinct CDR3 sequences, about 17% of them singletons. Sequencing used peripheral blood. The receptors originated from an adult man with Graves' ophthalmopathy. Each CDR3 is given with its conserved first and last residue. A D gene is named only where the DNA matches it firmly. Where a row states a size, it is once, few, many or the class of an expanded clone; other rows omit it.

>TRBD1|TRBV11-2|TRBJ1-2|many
TGTGCCAGCAGGGACAGGAATCCTAACTATGGCTACACCTTC
CASRDRNPNYGYTF
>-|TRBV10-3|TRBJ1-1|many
TGTGCCATCAGTGCCGTCCGGACAGCTGGGATGAACACTGAAGCTTTCTTT
CAISAVRTAGMNTEAFF
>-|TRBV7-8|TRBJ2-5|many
TGTGCCAGCAGCTGGGACCGTCGTCAAGAGACCCAGTACTTC
CASSWDRRQETQYF
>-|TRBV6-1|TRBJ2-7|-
TGTGCCAGCAGTGAAGTTTCAGGATTGATTCCCGAGCAGTACTTC
CASSEVSGLIPEQYF
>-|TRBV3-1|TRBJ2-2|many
TGTGCCAGCGGTAGGGCCGCCGGGGAGCTGTTTTTT
CASGRAAGELFF
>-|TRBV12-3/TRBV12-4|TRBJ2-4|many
TGTGCCAGCAGTAACCGGGATATAGCCAAAAACATTCAGTACTTC
CASSNRDIAKNIQYF
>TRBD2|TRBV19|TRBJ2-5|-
TGTGCCAGTAAGGGACTAGTGGGAGAGACCCAGTACTTC
CASKGLVGETQYF
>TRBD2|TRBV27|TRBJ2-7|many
TGTGCCAGCAGTCCGTACAGCGGGAGCAGGGACGAGCAGTACTTC
CASSPYSGSRDEQYF
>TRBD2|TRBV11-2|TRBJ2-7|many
TGTGCCAGCAGCGCCATGACTAGCGGCTACGAGCAGTACTTC
CASSAMTSGYEQYF
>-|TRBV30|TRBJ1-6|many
TGTGCCTGGAACTCCGGGCGCTTTTATAATTCACCCCTCCACTTT
CAWNSGRFYNSPLHF
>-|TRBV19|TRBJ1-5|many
TGTGCCAGTAAGCTACAGGGTATGGGAAGCAATCAGCCCCAGCATTTT
CASKLQGMGSNQPQHF
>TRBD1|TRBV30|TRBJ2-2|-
TGTGCCTGGAAAACAGGGGCGAACACCGGGGAGCTGTTTTTT
CAWKTGANTGELFF
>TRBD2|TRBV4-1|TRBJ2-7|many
TGCGCCAGCAGCTGGAGACTAGCGGGAGTGAACGAGCAGTACTTC
CASSWRLAGVNEQYF
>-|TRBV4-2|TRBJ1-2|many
TGTGCCAGCAGCCAAGGGACGACGGCGAACTATGGCTACACCTTC
CASSQGTTANYGYTF
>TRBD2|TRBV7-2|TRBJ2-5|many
TGTGCCAGCAGCTTAGTTGGCGGGGGGAGTCGGGAGACCCAGTACTTC
CASSLVGGGSRETQYF
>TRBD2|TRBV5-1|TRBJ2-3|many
TGCGCCAGCAGCTCCCCAGCGGGGGGGCTGGTCACAGATACGCAGTATTTT
CASSSPAGGLVTDTQYF
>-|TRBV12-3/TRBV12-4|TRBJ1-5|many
TGTGCCAGCAGTCCTCACAGCAATCAGCCCCAGCATTTT
CASSPHSNQPQHF
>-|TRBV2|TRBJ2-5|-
TGTGCCAGCAGCCTAGTATCCTGGGAGACCCAGTACTTC
CASSLVSWETQYF
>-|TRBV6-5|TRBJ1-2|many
TGTGCCAGCAGTTACTCGGTCAGGGGAGGTGGCTACACCTTC
CASSYSVRGGGYTF
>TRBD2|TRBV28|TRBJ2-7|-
TGTGCCAGCAGTTTTCTAGCGGGATACGAGCAGTACTTC
CASSFLAGYEQYF
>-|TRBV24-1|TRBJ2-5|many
TGTGCCACCAGGGACAACGTATCGAAGACCCAGTACTTC
CATRDNVSKTQYF
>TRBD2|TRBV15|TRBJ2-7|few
TGTGCCACCAGCCTAGCGGGAGTCGGGGCTTACGAGCAGTACTTC
CATSLAGVGAYEQYF
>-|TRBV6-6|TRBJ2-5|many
TGTGCCAGCAGTTACACCGGGACCGCAGAAGAGACCCAGTACTTC
CASSYTGTAEETQYF
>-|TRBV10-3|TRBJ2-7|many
TGTGCCATCAGTGGTTTCCAGGTCCCGGAATCCTACGAGCAGTACTTC
CAISGFQVPESYEQYF
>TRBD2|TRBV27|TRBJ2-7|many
TGTGCCAGCAGTGAGTTGCTAGCGGGAGTCTACGAGCAGTACTTC
CASSELLAGVYEQYF
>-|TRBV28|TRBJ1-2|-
TGTGCCAGCACAGAATCGGCTAGCTATGGCTACACCTTC
CASTESASYGYTF
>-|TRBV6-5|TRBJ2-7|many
TGTGCCAGCACGGTAAATTACGAGCAGTACTTC
CASTVNYEQYF
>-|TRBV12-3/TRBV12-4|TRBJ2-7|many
TGTGCCAGCAGGGAATCGGACTTCTACGAGCAGTACTTC
CASRESDFYEQYF
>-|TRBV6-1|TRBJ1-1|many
TGTGCCAACGTTTTAACAGGGATGGGTACTGAAGCTTTCTTT
CANVLTGMGTEAFF
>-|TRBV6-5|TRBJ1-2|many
TGTGCCAGCAGTTACTCGAAAAGCGGGGTGACCTATGGCTACACCTTC
CASSYSKSGVTYGYTF
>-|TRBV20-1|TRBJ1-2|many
TGCAGTGCTAGTAAACAGAAGCCCTATGGCTACACCTTC
CSASKQKPYGYTF
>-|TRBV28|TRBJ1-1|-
TGTGCCAGCAGTGCCAGTGTATTGAACACTGAAGCTTTCTTT
CASSASVLNTEAFF
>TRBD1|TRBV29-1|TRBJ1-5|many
TGCAGCGCACTACAGGGGGCCGGGCAGCCCCAGCATTTT
CSALQGAGQPQHF
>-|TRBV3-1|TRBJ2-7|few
TGTGCCAGCAGTCGTAACAGGGTCCCCTACGAGCAGTACTTC
CASSRNRVPYEQYF
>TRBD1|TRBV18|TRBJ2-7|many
TGTGCCAGCTCACCGGGACAGGAGTACGAGCAGTACTTC
CASSPGQEYEQYF
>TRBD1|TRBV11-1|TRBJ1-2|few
TGTGCCAGCAGCTTAGCCCTAGGACAGGGAATCGGGCTTAATGGCTACACCTTC
CASSLALGQGIGLNGYTF
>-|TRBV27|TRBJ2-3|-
TGTGCCAGCAGCTCGTTCGGGAAAGGGGGGGCAGATACGCAGTATTTT
CASSSFGKGGADTQYF
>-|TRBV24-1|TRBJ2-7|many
TGTGCCACCAGTGACTGGACCGACTCCTACGAGCAGTACTTC
CATSDWTDSYEQYF
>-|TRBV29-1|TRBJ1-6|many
TGCAGCGTTCGGAGGGATGGTAATTCACCCCTCCACTTT
CSVRRDGNSPLHF
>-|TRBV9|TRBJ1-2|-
TGTGCCAGCAGCGTAGGCCAGGATAACTATGGCTACACCTTC
CASSVGQDNYGYTF
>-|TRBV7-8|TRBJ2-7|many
TGTGCCAGCAGCTTAGGGGTAGACATCTCCTACGAGCAGTACTTC
CASSLGVDISYEQYF
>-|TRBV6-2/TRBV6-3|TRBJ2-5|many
TGTGCCAGCAGTTACTCGTCCAGGGATGGGACCCAGTACTTC
CASSYSSRDGTQYF
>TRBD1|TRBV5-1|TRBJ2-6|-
TGCGCCAGCAGCTATTCCGGGACAGGGGGCTCTGGGGCCAACGTCCTGACTTTC
CASSYSGTGGSGANVLTF
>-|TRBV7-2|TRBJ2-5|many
TGTGCCAGCAGCTGGGGTCAAGAGACCCAGTACTTC
CASSWGQETQYF
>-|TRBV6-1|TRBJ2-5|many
TGTGCCAGCAGTCGCGGGACACACAGACAAGAGACCCAGTACTTC
CASSRGTHRQETQYF
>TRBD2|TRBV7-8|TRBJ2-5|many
TGTGCCAGCAGCTTAACCGGACTAGCGGGGGGGGACCAAGAGACCCAGTACTTC
CASSLTGLAGGDQETQYF
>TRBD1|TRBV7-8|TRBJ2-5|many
TGTGCCAGCAGCGCACTCGACAGGGGCGGTCAAGAGACCCAGTACTTC
CASSALDRGGQETQYF
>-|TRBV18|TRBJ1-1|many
TGTGCCAGCTCACGCACAAAGAACACTGAAGCTTTCTTC
CASSRTKNTEAFF
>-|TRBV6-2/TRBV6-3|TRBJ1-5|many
TGTGCCAGCAGTTACTCGGCGGGGCCTCAGCCCCAGCATTTT
CASSYSAGPQPQHF
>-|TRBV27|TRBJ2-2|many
TGTGCCAGCAGTTTATCTTTCAGATTTACAGCCGCCACCGGGGAGCTGTTTTTT
CASSLSFRFTAATGELFF
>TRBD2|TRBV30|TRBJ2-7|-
TGTGCCTGGGCAAATCGACTAGCGGGAGACTCCGAGCAGTACTTC
CAWANRLAGDSEQYF
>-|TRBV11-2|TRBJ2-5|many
TGTGCCAGCAGCACATACAGGGTTGAAGCGCGAGAGACCCAGTACTTC
CASSTYRVEARETQYF
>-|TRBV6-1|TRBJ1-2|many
TGTGCCAGCGGCCCTAGGACAGACTATGGCTACACCTTC
CASGPRTDYGYTF